This TCR beta chain comes out of a study of T cell responses to AZD1222 COVID-19 vaccine. The V gene lost 5 bases and the J gene lost 6 bases, with 10 bases spanning the gap. The CDR3 length is 12 residues. Sequenced by immunoSEQ multiplex PCR; TCRdb stores in-frame clones only, minus some. Of fewer than 130,000 clones listed, roughly 92% are singletons. The sample was peripheral blood, taken 28 days after the second AZD1222 dose. The chain employs TRBV12-3 or TRBV12-4 and TRBJ1-2; maybe TRBD1 (5 bases). The TCR sequence derives from an adult who received the AZD1222 COVID-19 vaccine. The CDR3: CASSPQGDGYTF. As DNA, the CDR3 is TGTGCCAGCAGTCCCCAGGGTGATGGCTACACCTTC.